This T cell receptor (beta chain) was found in a study of blood T cells in healthy people across ages. In its sample, this clonotype was seen many times. Its antigen is not identified. This may be a read error: a much more frequent sequence differs by one nucleotide. Healthy Caucasians from Russia aged about 6 to 95 served as donors. A second PCR of 7 to 11 cycles used a sample-barcoded 5' primer and a J-beta primer mix. Each CDR3 protein gets one entry after TCRdb re-called the 5' RACE reads with MiXCR. The profile covers hundreds of thousands of distinct CDR3 sequences, with 44% appearing a single time and around 18% taken by the ten largest. Study results and limitations: From one million sequenced T cells, diversity estimates were lower bounds.

CDR3 length: 11 amino acids. V was cut by 7 bases and J by 2 bases, with 8 bases left in between. Germline loops: CDR1 SQVTM, CDR2 ANQGSEA. The receptor's source is a man aged 55 to 70 in good health. This rearrangement joins TRBV29-1 to TRBJ1-2; D unclear. The specimen was blood. The CDR3 reads CSGDGNYGYTF. CDR3 nucleotide sequence: TGCAGCGGTGACGGAAACTATGGCTACACCTTC.